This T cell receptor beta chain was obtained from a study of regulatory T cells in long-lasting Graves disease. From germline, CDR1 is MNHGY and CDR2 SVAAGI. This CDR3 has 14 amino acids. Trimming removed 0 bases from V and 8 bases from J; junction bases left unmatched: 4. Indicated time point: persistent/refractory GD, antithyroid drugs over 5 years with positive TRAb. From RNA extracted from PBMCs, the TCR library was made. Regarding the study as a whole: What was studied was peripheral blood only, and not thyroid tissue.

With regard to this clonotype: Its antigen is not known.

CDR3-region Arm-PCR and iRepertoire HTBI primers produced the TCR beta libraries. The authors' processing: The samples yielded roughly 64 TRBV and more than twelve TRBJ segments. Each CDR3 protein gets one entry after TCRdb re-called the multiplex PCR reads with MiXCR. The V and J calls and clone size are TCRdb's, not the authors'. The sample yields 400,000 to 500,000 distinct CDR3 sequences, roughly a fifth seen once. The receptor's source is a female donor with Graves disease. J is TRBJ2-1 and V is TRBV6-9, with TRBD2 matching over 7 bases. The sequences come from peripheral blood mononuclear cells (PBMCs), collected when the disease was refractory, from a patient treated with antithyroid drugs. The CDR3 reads CASSYSAGEDEQFF. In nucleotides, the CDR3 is TGTGCCAGCAGTTATTCGGCGGGAGAAGATGAGCAGTTCTTC.